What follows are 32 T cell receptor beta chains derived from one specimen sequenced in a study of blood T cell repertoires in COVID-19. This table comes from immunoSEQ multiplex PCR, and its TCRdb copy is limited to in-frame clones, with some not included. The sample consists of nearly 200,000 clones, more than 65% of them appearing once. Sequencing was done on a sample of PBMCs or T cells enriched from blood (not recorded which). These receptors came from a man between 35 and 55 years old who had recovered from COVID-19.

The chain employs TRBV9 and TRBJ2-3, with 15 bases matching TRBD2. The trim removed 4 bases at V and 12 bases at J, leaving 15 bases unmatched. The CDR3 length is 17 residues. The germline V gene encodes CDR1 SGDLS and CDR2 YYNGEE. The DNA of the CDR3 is TGTGCCAGCAGCCCCATGGATCGGACTAGCGGGGGGGCCATCCAGTATTTT. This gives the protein CASSPMDRTSGGAIQYF.

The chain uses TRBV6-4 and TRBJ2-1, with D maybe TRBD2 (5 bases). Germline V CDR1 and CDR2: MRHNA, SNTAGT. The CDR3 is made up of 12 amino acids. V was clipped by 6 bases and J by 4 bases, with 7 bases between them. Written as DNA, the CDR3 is TGTGCCAGCAGCACGGGGTACAATGAGCAGTTCTTC. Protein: CASSTGYNEQFF.

The CDR3 region has the DNA TGCGCCAGCAGCCAAGAGGGGGGGGTTACCTATGGCTACACCTTC. Translating it yields CASSQEGGVTYGYTF. This sequence joins TRBV4-1 and TRBJ1-2; D possibly corresponds to TRBD1 (5 bases). The V end was cut by 0 bases, the J end by 4 bases, with 12 bases between. Germline-derived CDR1 and CDR2 are MGHRA and YSYEKL. This CDR3 spans 15 amino acids.

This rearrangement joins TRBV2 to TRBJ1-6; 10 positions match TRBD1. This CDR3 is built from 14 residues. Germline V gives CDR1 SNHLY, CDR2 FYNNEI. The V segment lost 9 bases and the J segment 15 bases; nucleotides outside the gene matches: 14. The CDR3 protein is CARRPRQGAPFLHF. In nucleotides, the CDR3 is TGTGCCAGGCGCCCCAGACAGGGGGCCCCCTTCCTCCACTTT.

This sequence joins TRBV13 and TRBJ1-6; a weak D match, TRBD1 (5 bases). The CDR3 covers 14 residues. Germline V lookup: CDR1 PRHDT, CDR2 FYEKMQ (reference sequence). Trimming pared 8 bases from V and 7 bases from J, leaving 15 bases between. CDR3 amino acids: CASCDGGNNSPLHF. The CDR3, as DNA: TGTGCCAGCTGTGATGGGGGGAACAATTCACCCCTCCACTTT.

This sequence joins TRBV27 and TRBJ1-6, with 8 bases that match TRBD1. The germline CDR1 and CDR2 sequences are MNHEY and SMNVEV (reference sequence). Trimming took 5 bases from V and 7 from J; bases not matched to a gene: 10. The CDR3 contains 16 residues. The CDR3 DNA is TGTGCCAGCAGTCTAAGGGACAGGCGACTAAATTCACCCCTCCACTTT. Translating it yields CASSLRDRRLNSPLHF.

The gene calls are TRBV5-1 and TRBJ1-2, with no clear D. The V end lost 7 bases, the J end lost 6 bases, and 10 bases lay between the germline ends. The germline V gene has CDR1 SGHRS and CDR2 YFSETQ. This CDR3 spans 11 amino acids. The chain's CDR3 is CASREGDGYTF. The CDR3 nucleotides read TGCGCCAGCCGGGAGGGCGATGGCTACACCTTC.

The CDR3 region is CASTPRVGANVLTF. The CDR3 nucleotides are TGTGCCAGCACCCCCAGGGTTGGGGCCAACGTCCTGACTTTC. This chain links TRBV6-6 with TRBJ2-6; the D gene is possibly TRBD1 (5 bases). The CDR3 has 14 amino acids. CDR1 MNHNY and CDR2 SVGAGI come from the germline V gene (reference sequence). V shed 7 bases and J shed 3 bases, with 10 bases lying between them.

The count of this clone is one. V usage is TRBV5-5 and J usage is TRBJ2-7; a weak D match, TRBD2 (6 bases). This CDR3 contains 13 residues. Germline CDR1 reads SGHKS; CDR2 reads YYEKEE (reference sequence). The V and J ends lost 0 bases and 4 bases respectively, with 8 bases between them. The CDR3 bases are TGTGCCAGCAGCTTGGGGGGGACTTACGAGCAGTACTTC. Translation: CASSLGGTYEQYF.

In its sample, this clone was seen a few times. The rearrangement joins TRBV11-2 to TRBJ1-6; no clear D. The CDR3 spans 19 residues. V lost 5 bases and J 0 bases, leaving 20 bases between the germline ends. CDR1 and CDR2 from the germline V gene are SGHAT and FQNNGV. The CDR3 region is CASSTPAGYWSSYNSPLHF. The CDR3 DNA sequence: TGTGCCAGCAGCACCCCCGCGGGCTACTGGAGCTCCTATAATTCACCCCTCCACTTT.

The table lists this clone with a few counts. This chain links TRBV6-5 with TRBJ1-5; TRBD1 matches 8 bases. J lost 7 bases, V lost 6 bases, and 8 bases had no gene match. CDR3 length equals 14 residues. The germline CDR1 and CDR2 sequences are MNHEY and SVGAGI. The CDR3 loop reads CASRPGQAKQPQHF. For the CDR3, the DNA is TGTGCCAGCAGGCCGGGACAGGCTAAACAGCCCCAGCATTTT.

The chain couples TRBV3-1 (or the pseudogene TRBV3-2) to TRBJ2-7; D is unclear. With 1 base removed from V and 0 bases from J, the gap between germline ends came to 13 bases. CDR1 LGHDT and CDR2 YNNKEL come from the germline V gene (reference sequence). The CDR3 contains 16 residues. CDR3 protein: CASSQASTSRSYEQYF. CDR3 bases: TGTGCCAGCAGCCAAGCGAGCACCTCCCGCTCCTACGAGCAGTACTTC.

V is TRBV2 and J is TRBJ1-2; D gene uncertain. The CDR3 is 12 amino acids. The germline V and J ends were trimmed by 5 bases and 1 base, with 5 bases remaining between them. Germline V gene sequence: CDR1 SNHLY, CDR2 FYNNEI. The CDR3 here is CASSPGNYGYTF. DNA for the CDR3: TGTGCCAGCAGTCCGGGTAACTATGGCTACACCTTC.

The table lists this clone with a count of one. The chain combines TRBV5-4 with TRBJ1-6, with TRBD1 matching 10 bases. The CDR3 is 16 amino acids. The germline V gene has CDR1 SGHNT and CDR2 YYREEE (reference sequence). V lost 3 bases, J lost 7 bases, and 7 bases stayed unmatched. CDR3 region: CASSSSLGQGNSPLHF. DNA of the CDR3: TGTGCCAGCAGCTCTTCATTGGGACAGGGGAATTCACCCCTCCACTTT.

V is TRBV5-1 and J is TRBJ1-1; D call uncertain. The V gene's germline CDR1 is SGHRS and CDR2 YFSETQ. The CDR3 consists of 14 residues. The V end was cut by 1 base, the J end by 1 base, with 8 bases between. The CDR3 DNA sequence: TGCGCCAGCAGCTTGTCATGGGCGAACACTGAAGCTTTCTTT. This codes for CASSLSWANTEAFF.

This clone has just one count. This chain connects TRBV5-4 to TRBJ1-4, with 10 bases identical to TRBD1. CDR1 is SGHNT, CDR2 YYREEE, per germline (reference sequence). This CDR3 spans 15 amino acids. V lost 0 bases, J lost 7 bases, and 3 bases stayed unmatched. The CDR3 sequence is CASSLGRDRGEKLFF. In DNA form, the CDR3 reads TGTGCCAGCAGCTTGGGCAGGGACAGGGGTGAAAAACTGTTTTTT.

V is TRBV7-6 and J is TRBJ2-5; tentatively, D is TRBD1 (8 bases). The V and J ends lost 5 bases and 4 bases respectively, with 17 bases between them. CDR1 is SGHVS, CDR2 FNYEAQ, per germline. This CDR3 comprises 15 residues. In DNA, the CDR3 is TGTGCCAGCAGCCCCAGACAGGGGAGGGGAGAGACCCAGTACTTC. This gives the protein CASSPRQGRGETQYF.

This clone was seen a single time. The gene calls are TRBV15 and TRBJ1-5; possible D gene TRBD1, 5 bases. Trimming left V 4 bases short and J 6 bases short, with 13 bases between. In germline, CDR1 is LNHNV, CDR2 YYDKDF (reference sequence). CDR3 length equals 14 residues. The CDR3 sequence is CATSNGGGRQPQHF. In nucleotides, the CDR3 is TGTGCCACCAGCAACGGGGGAGGGCGTCAGCCCCAGCATTTT. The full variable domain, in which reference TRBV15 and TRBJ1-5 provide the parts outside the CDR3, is DAMVIQNPRYQVTQFGKPVTLSCSQTLNHNVMYWYQQKSSQAPKLLFHYYDKDFNNEADTPDNFQSRRPNTSFCFLDIRSPGLGDTAMYLCATSNGGGRQPQHFGDGTRLSIL.

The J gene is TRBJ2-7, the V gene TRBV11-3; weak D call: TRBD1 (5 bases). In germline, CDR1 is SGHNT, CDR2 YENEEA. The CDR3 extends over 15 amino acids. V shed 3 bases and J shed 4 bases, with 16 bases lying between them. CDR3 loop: CASSLGLERGYEQYF. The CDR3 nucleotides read TGTGCCAGCAGCTTGGGCCTGGAAAGGGGTTACGAGCAGTACTTC.

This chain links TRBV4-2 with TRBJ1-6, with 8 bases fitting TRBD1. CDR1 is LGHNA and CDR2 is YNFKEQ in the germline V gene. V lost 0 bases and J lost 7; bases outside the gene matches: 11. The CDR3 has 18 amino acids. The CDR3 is CASSQDRGGQGANSPLHF. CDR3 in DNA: TGTGCCAGCAGCCAAGACCGAGGGGGGCAGGGGGCAAATTCACCCCTCCACTTT.

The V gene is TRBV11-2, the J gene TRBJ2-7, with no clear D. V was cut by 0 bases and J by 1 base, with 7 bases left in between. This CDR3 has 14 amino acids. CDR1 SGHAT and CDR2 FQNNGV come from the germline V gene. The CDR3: CASSLEPRSYEQYF. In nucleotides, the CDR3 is TGTGCCAGCAGCTTAGAGCCCAGGTCCTACGAGCAGTACTTC.

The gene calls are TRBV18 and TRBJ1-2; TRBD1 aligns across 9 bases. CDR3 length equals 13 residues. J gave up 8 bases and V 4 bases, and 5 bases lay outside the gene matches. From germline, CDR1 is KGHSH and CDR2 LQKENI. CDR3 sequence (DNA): TGTGCCAGCTCACGGACAGGGGAATGGGGCTACACCTTC. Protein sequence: CASSRTGEWGYTF. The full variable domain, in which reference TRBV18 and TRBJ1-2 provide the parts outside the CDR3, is NAGVMQNPRHLVRRRGQEARLRCSPMKGHSHVYWYRQLPEEGLKFMVYLQKENIIDESGMPKERFSAEFPKEGPSILRIQQVVRGDSAAYFCASSRTGEWGYTFGSGTRLTVV.

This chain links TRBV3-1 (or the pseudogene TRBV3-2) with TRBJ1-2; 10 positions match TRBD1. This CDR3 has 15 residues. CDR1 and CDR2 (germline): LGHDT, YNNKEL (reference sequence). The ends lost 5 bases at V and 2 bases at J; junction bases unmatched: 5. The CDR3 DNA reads TGTGCCAGCAGCACCCGGACAGGGGGAAACTATGGCTACACCTTC. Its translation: CASSTRTGGNYGYTF.

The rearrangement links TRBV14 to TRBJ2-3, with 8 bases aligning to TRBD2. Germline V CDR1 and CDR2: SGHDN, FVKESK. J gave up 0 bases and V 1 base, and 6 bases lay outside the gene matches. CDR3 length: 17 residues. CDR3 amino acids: CASSQGFPGGSTDTQYF. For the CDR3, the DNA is TGTGCCAGCAGCCAAGGATTTCCGGGGGGGAGCACAGATACGCAGTATTTT.

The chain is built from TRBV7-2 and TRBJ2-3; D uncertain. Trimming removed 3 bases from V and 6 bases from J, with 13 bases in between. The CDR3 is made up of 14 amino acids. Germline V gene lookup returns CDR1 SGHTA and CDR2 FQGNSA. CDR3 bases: TGTGCCAGCAGCTTTATTTTCTCGCAGGATACGCAGTATTTT. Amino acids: CASSFIFSQDTQYF. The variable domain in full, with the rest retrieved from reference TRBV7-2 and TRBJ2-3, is GAGVSQSPSNKVTEKGKDVELRCDPISGHTALYWYRQSLGQGLEFLIYFQGNSAPDKSGLPSDRFSAERTGGSVSTLTIQRTQQEDSAVYLCASSFIFSQDTQYFGPGTRLTVL.

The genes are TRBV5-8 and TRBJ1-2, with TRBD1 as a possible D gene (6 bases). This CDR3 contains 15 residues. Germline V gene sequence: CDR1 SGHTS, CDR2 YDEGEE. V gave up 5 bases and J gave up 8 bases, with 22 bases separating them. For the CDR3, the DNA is TGTGCCAGCAGGTTGCACACTCGGGACACCCCCGGCTACACCTTC. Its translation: CASRLHTRDTPGYTF.

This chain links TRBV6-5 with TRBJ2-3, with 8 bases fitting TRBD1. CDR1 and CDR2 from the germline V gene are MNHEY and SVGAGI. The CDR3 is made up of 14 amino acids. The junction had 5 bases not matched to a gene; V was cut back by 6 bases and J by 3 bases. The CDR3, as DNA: TGTGCCAGCAGGGACAGGGCACTGACAGATACGCAGTATTTT. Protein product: CASRDRALTDTQYF.

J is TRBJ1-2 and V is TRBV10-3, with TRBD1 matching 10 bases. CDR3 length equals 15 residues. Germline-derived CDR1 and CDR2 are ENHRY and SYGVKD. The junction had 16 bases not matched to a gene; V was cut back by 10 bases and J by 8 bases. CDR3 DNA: TGTGCCACCAAATTTCCGGGACAGGGGTCCGAAGGCTACACCTTC. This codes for CATKFPGQGSEGYTF.

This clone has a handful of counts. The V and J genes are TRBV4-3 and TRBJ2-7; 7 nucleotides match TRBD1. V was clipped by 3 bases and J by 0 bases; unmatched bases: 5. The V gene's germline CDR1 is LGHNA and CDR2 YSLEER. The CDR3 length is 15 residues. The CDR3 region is CASSQTWDSSYEQYF. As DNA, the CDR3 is TGCGCCAGCAGCCAGACTTGGGACAGCTCCTACGAGCAGTACTTC.

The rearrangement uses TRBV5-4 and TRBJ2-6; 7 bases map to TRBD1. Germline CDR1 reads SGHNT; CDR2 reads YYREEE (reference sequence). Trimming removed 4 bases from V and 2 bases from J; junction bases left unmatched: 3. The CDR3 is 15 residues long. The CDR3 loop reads CASSKDRAGANVLTF. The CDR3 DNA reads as TGTGCCAGCAGCAAAGACAGGGCTGGGGCCAACGTCCTGACTTTC.

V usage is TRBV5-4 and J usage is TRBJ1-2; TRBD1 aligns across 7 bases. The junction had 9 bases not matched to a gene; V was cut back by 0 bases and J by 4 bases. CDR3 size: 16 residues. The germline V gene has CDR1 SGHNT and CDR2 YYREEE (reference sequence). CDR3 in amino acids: CASSLDATGRRYGYTF. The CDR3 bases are TGTGCCAGCAGCTTGGATGCGACAGGGCGTCGCTATGGCTACACCTTC.

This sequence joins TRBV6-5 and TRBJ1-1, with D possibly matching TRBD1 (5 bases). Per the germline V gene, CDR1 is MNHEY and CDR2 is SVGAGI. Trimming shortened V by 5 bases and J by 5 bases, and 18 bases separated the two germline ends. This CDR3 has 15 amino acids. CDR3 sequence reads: CASSTSHQGITEAFF. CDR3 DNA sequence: TGTGCCAGCAGTACCTCTCACCAGGGTATAACTGAAGCTTTCTTT.